The clone carrying this T cell receptor (beta chain) appeared many times. This sample stems from a study of prognosis after radiotherapy for stage I lung cancer. In the study overall: A few patients developed distant metastases (median 7 months) after radiotherapy; about 15 showed no significant progression.

The CDR3 length is 13 residues. V gave up 3 bases and J gave up 6 bases, with 14 bases separating them. CDR1 and CDR2 (germline): GTSNPN, SVGIG (reference sequence). From genomic DNA, TCR beta CDR3 was amplified by two-round multiplex PCR. Gene-specific TRBV and TRBJ primers were used in PCR round one. During the second PCR round, universal primers were used. TCRdb called the multiplex PCR reads again in MiXCR, with one record for every CDR3 protein. Of nearly 25,000 distinct CDR3 sequences listed, more than 35% are singletons. The sequence came from a donor over 45 with non-small cell lung cancer. The gene calls are TRBV30 and TRBJ1-1; D perhaps matches TRBD1 (5 bases). Material: PBMCs, obtained before or after stereotactic body radiation therapy (not recorded which). The CDR3 region is CAWRGGVKAEAFF. DNA of the CDR3: TGTGCCTGGAGGGGGGGGGTGAAGGCTGAAGCTTTCTTT. The full variable domain, completed using reference TRBV30 and TRBJ1-1, is SQTIHQWPATLVQPVGSPLSLECTVEGTSNPNLYWYRQAAGRGLQLLFYSVGIGQISSEVPQNLSASRPQDRQFILSSKKLLLSDSGFYLCAWRGGVKAEAFFGQGTRLTVV.